The 25 T cell receptor beta chains below come from one sample, sequenced in a study of blood T cell repertoires in COVID-19. Measured with immunoSEQ multiplex PCR; TCRdb has only the in-frame clones, and not every one. The profile shows approximately 500,000 clones, 75% to 90% of them singletons. The sequenced sample consisted of peripheral blood. These receptors came from a human donor in a cohort sampled during active COVID-19.

The J gene is TRBJ2-5, the V gene TRBV11-1, with 8 bases identical to TRBD1. The V and J ends lost 3 bases and 2 bases, in that order; junction bases with no gene match: 2. This CDR3 region has 14 residues. The germline gives CDR1 SGHAT, CDR2 FQDESV (reference sequence). The CDR3 here is CASSLDRAQETQYF. DNA for the CDR3: TGTGCCAGCAGCTTGGACAGGGCACAAGAGACCCAGTACTTC.

The J gene is TRBJ2-3, the V gene TRBV29-1, with 8 bases aligning to TRBD1. The J segment lost 5 bases and the V segment lost 6 bases, leaving 7 bases of the junction unmatched. Germline V gene sequence: CDR1 SQVTM, CDR2 ANQGSEA. This CDR3 comprises 13 residues. The CDR3 region has the DNA TGCAGCGTCCGGACAGGGATTGGAGATACGCAGTATTTT. Translation: CSVRTGIGDTQYF.

The rearrangement links TRBV7-8 to TRBJ1-1; D gene unclear. CDR3 length equals 12 residues. V lost 1 base to trimming and J lost 13 bases, with 13 bases between them. In germline, CDR1 is SGHVS, CDR2 FQNEAQ. The CDR3 nucleotides are TGTGCCAGCAGCTTAGAGGTGGGAGTCGGTTTCTTT. As protein: CASSLEVGVGFF.

The chain joins TRBV5-4 to TRBJ1-6; the match to TRBD1 covers 11 bases. The trim removed 3 bases at V and 9 bases at J, leaving 8 bases unmatched. The CDR3 extends over 16 amino acids. The germline CDR1 and CDR2 sequences are SGHNT and YYREEE (reference sequence). CDR3 amino acids: CASSSGTGGWVSPLHF. The CDR3 region has the DNA TGTGCCAGCAGCTCAGGGACAGGGGGATGGGTTTCACCCCTCCACTTT.

The chain employs TRBV2 and TRBJ1-5; 7 nucleotides agree with TRBD1. J lost 6 bases, V lost 2 bases, and 7 bases had no gene match. This CDR3 region has 15 residues. Germline CDR1 and CDR2: SNHLY and FYNNEI. This CDR3 is CASSEIKGAGQPQHF. Written as DNA, the CDR3 is TGTGCCAGCAGTGAAATTAAGGGGGCTGGTCAGCCCCAGCATTTT.

J is TRBJ2-2 and V is TRBV5-1, with D maybe TRBD1 (5 bases). From germline, CDR1 is SGHRS and CDR2 YFSETQ. The V end was cut by 0 bases, the J end by 0 bases, with 9 bases between. The CDR3 loop spans 16 amino acids. CDR3 residues: CASSLEGAPNTGELFF. CDR3 bases: TGCGCCAGCAGCTTGGAAGGGGCTCCGAACACCGGGGAGCTGTTTTTT.

Only one count was recorded for this clone. This rearrangement joins TRBV30 to TRBJ2-5, with 7 positions matching TRBD1. After removal of 3 bases from V and 5 bases from J, the junction contained 6 bases not matched to a gene. This CDR3 comprises 13 residues. CDR1 and CDR2 from the germline V gene are GTSNPN and SVGIG (reference sequence). CDR3 in amino acids: CAWSEFRGETQYF. The CDR3, as DNA: TGTGCCTGGAGCGAATTCAGGGGGGAGACCCAGTACTTC.

The chain carries TRBV5-1 and TRBJ2-3, with TRBD2 identical over 8 bases. Germline lookup yields CDR1 SGHRS and CDR2 YFSETQ. The CDR3 contains 16 residues. Germline trimming cut 4 bases from V and 6 bases from J; bases unmatched to any gene: 13. CDR3 in DNA: TGCGCCAGCAGCGGGGCCGGGACTAGGGGGAGGGATACGCAGTATTTT. Residues: CASSGAGTRGRDTQYF.

This clone has only one observation. V is TRBV27 and J is TRBJ1-5; 9 positions match TRBD1. This CDR3 region has 18 residues. Trimming cost V 5 bases and J 0 bases; bases outside gene matches: 11. CDR1 MNHEY and CDR2 SMNVEV come from the germline V gene (reference sequence). In nucleotides, the CDR3 is TGTGCCAGCAGTCCCAGGGAGGGGACAGGGTATAGCAATCAGCCCCAGCATTTT. It is translated as CASSPREGTGYSNQPQHF.

CDR3 DNA sequence: TGTGCCAGCAGTTTGCCAGGTTACCCCTACGAGCAGTACTTC. Protein sequence: CASSLPGYPYEQYF. The chain employs TRBV28 and TRBJ2-7; D gene ambiguous. CDR1 and CDR2 (germline): MDHEN, SYDVKM. With 3 bases removed from V and 2 bases from J, the gap between germline ends came to 11 bases. The CDR3 has 14 amino acids. Full variable domain (remainder filled in from reference TRBV28 and TRBJ2-7): DVKVTQSSRYLVKRTGEKVFLECVQDMDHENMFWYRQDPGLGLRLIYFSYDVKMKEKGDIPEGYSVSREKKERFSLILESASTNQTSMYLCASSLPGYPYEQYFGPGTRLTVT.

The CDR3 reads CASSPPSNWWAFF. Written as DNA, the CDR3 is TGTGCCAGCTCACCACCGAGTAACTGGTGGGCTTTCTTT. The chain combines TRBV18 with TRBJ1-1; D is unresolved. V dropped 0 bases and J dropped 11 bases, with 13 bases sitting between them. The CDR3 extends over 13 amino acids. Germline CDR1 reads KGHSH; CDR2 reads LQKENI.

The chain joins TRBV12-3 or TRBV12-4 to TRBJ1-1; D is undetermined. V was trimmed by 6 bases and J by 5 bases, leaving 13 bases between them. The CDR3 is made up of 13 amino acids. The DNA for the CDR3 is TGTGCCAGCAGCTTAAGGGCGGGAACTGAAGCTTTCTTT. It yields the protein CASSLRAGTEAFF.

The genes are TRBV4-3 and TRBJ2-1; 12 nucleotides match TRBD2. V shed 1 base, J shed 6 bases, and the junction held 4 bases outside the gene matches. The CDR3 length is 16 residues. Germline values: CDR1 LGHNA, CDR2 YSLEER. For the CDR3, the DNA is TGCGCCAGCAGCCAAGCGACTAGCGGGAGTGGCAATGAGCAGTTCTTC. It is translated as CASSQATSGSGNEQFF.

The chain has TRBV14 and TRBJ1-1, with D unclear. This CDR3 is built from 14 residues. Trimming removed 1 base at V and 1 base at J, with 7 bases between. CDR1 and CDR2 from the germline V gene are SGHDN and FVKESK. CDR3 sequence: CASSQGLQNTEAFF. The CDR3 region has the DNA TGTGCCAGCAGCCAAGGGTTACAGAACACTGAAGCTTTCTTT.

This rearrangement joins TRBV28 to TRBJ1-5, with D possibly TRBD1 on 6 matching bases. The V and J ends lost 4 bases and 5 bases respectively, with 15 bases between them. Germline assignment: CDR1 MDHEN and CDR2 SYDVKM. This CDR3 region has 15 residues. Written as DNA, the CDR3 is TGTGCCAGCAGTTACACAGGGTTGTCGTATCAGCCCCAGCATTTT. Amino acids: CASSYTGLSYQPQHF. The variable domain in full, completed from reference TRBV28 and TRBJ1-5, reads DVKVTQSSRYLVKRTGEKVFLECVQDMDHENMFWYRQDPGLGLRLIYFSYDVKMKEKGDIPEGYSVSREKKERFSLILESASTNQTSMYLCASSYTGLSYQPQHFGDGTRLSIL.

This clone was observed a few times. The junction differs from germline at one of its ends, possibly a read error. The J gene is TRBJ2-1, the V gene TRBV6-2 or TRBV6-3, with D perhaps TRBD2 (6 bases). Germline V CDR1 and CDR2: MNHEY, SVGEGT. This CDR3 contains 13 residues. The CDR3 sequence is CASSGGLYNELFF. DNA of the CDR3: TGTGCCAGCAGTGGGGGACTTTACAATGAGCTGTTCTTC.

The chain is built from TRBV6-5 and TRBJ1-2, with TRBD1 identical over 10 bases. Unmatched junction bases numbered 9, after V lost 6 bases and J lost 5 bases. Germline loops: CDR1 MNHEY, CDR2 SVGAGI. The CDR3 is 15 amino acids. The CDR3 bases are TGTGCCAGCAGGCCTCGACAGGGGGCTGGATATGGCTACACCTTC. As protein: CASRPRQGAGYGYTF.

The V and J genes are TRBV12-3 or TRBV12-4 and TRBJ1-1, with a tentative D call TRBD1 (6 bases). V lost 2 bases and J 5 bases, leaving 6 bases between the germline ends. The CDR3 has 12 residues. CDR3: CASSLRGTEAFF. The DNA of the CDR3 is TGTGCCAGCAGTTTAAGGGGGACTGAAGCTTTCTTT.

V gene TRBV19 combines with J gene TRBJ2-5, with D possibly being TRBD1 (7 bases). The CDR3 runs to 15 residues. Germline V gene data show CDR1 as LNHDA and CDR2 as SQIVND (reference sequence). Trimming took 3 bases from V and 5 from J, leaving 16 bases between them. The CDR3 region is CASSIVGGGMETQYF. The CDR3 coding sequence is TGTGCCAGTAGTATTGTAGGGGGCGGGATGGAGACCCAGTACTTC.

The chain links TRBV21-1 to TRBJ2-1; the tabulated D call, TRBD2, remains unverified against the DNA. TRBV21-1 has pseudogene status. The CDR3 spans 16 residues. As DNA, the CDR3 is TGTGCCAGCCCTGAGGGACTAGCGGGAGACTTAGATGAGCAGTTCTTC. This encodes CASPEGLAGDLDEQFF.

The chain has TRBV19 and TRBJ2-5, with 9 positions matching TRBD1. The CDR3 is 14 residues long. V shed 3 bases and J 6 bases; nucleotides not matched to a gene: 5. CDR1 is LNHDA, CDR2 SQIVND, per germline (reference sequence). The CDR3 sequence is CASSIQQGAKTQYF. CDR3 DNA: TGTGCCAGTAGTATTCAACAGGGGGCCAAGACCCAGTACTTC.

This clone turned up a few times. CDR3 DNA: TGTGCCTACCGGAGCTCTGGAAACACCATATATTTT. The encoded protein is CAYRSSGNTIYF. V and J are TRBV30 and TRBJ1-3; D uncertain. Deletions cut 7 bases from V and 0 bases from J, with 7 bases between. The CDR3 contains 12 residues. From germline, CDR1 is GTSNPN and CDR2 SVGIG (reference sequence).

The chain's CDR3 is CASSLEKFQGDMVTEAFF. DNA for the CDR3: TGCGCCAGCAGCTTGGAGAAGTTTCAGGGGGATATGGTAACTGAAGCTTTCTTT. This chain joins TRBV5-1 and TRBJ1-1; TRBD1 aligns across 7 bases. This CDR3 contains 18 residues. V dropped 0 bases and J dropped 5; count of bases not matched to a gene: 16. Germline V gene lookup returns CDR1 SGHRS and CDR2 YFSETQ. Variable domain in full (rest from reference TRBV5-1 and TRBJ1-1): KAGVTQTPRYLIKTRGQQVTLSCSPISGHRSVSWYQQTPGQGLQFLFEYFSETQRNKGNFPGRFSGRQFSNSRSEMNVSTLELGDSALYLCASSLEKFQGDMVTEAFFGQGTRLTVV.

The J gene is TRBJ2-2, the V gene TRBV25-1; TRBD1 matches at 7 bases. V shed 5 bases, J shed 5 bases, and the junction held 5 bases outside the gene matches. The CDR3 is 14 residues long. Germline CDR1 MGHDK, CDR2 SYGVNS. In DNA form, the CDR3 reads TGTGCCAGCAGTCCAGGGACAGAGACCGGGGAGCTGTTTTTT. The encoded protein is CASSPGTETGELFF.

The chain uses TRBV28 and TRBJ1-6, with D unresolved. The CDR3 length is 15 residues. V dropped 3 bases and J dropped 8 bases, with 14 bases sitting between them. CDR1 and CDR2 (germline): MDHEN, SYDVKM. Here the CDR3 reads CASSFGGRGDSPLHF. In DNA form, the CDR3 reads TGTGCCAGCAGTTTCGGAGGCCGCGGGGATTCACCCCTCCACTTT.